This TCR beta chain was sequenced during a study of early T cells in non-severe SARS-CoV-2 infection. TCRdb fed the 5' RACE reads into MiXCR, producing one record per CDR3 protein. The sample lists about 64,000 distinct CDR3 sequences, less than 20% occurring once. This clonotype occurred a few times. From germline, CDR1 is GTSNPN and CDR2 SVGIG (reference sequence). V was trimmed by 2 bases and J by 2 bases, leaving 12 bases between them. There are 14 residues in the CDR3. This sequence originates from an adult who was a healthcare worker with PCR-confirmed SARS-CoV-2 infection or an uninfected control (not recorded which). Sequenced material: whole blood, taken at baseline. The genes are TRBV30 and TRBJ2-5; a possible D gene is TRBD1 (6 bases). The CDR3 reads CAWSRGTGQETQYF. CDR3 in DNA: TGTGCCTGGAGTAGGGGAACAGGGCAAGAGACCCAGTACTTC.